In this sample, the clone carrying this T cell receptor (delta chain) turned up a few times. Its antigen is still unknown. This entry belongs to a study of Vδ1+ human thymocytes. The CDR3 has 16 amino acids. Germline V gene data show CDR1 as TSWWSYY and CDR2 as QGS. J lost 1 base, V lost 4 bases, and 8 bases had no gene match. The template was reverse-transcribed extracted RNA. Pooled V-gene forward primers with one constant-region reverse primer generated the CDR3 amplicons by multiplex PCR. TCRdb re-analyzed the multiplex PCR reads via CATT. This table has under 25,000 delta-chain clones, 25% to 30% appearing once. General observations from the study: Thymic TRG and TRD repertoires appeared highly polyclonal. Around a fifth of thymic delta-chain sequences were Vdelta2, with few Vdelta3, unlike blood Vdelta1+ controls. Unexpected Vdelta2 sequences could cause misinterpretation of bulk repertoire data.

The sample consisted of Vdelta1+ gamma-delta thymocytes from the thymus. The subset was: FACS-sorted CD3+ TCRalphabeta- TCRVdelta1+ TCRVdelta2- thymocytes. The sequence was collected from a boy in the first two years of life who had congenital heart surgery. The chain uses TRDV1 and TRDJ1, with 8 positions matching TRDD3. This chain's CDR3 is CALGVLGIPGTDKLIF. Here the CDR3 DNA reads TGTGCTCTTGGGGTACTGGGGATACCTGGCACCGATAAACTCATCTTT.